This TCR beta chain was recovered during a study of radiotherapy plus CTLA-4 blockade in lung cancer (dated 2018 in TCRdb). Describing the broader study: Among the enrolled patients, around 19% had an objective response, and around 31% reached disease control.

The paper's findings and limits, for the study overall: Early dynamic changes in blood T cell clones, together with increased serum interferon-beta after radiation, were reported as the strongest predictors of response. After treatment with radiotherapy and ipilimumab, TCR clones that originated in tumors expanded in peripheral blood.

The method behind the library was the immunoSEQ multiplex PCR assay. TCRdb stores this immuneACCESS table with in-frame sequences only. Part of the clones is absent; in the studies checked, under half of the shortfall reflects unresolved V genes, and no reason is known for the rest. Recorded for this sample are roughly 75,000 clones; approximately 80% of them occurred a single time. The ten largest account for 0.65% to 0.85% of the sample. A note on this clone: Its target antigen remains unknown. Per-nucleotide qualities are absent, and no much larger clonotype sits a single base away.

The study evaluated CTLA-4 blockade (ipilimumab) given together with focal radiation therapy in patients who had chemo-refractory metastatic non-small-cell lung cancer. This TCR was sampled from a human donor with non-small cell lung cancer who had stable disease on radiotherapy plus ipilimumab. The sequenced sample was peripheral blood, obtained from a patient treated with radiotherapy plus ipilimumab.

The CDR3 corresponds to CASSVAAGEVTGELFF. In nucleotides, the sequence is TGTGCCAGCAGCGTAGCAGCGGGAGAGGTCACCGGGGAGCTGTTTTTT. The chain uses TRBV9 and TRBJ2-2, with 8 bases aligning to TRBD2. As encoded in the germline V gene, CDR1 is SGDLS while CDR2 is YYNGEE. Trimmed from V: 0 bases; trimmed from J: 4 bases; junction bases lacking a gene match: 5. The CDR3 starts with the cysteine, ends with the phenylalanine, and has 16 residues. Only the CDR3 part of the read is kept: 48 bases, read in frame from the first base.